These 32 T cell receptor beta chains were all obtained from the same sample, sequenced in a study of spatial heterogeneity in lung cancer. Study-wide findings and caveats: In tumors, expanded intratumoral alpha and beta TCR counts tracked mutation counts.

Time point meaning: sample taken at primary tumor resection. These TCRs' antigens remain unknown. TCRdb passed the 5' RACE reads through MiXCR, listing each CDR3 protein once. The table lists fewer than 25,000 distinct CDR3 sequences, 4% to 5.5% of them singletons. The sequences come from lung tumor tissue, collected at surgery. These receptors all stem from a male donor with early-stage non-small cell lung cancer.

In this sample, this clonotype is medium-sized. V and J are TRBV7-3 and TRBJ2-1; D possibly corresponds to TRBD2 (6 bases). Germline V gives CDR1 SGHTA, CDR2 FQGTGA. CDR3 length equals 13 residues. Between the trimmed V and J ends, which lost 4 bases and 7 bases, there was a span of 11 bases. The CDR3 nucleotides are TGTGCCAGCAGCTCAACTAGCATTAATGAGCAGTTCTTC. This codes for CASSSTSINEQFF.

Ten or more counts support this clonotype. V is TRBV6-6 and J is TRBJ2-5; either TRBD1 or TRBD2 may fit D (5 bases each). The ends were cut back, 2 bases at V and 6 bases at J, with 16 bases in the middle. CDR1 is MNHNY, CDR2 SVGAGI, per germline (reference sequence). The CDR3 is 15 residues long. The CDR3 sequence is CASSYGPGTSKTQYF. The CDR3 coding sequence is TGTGCCAGCAGTTACGGGCCAGGGACGTCGAAGACCCAGTACTTC.

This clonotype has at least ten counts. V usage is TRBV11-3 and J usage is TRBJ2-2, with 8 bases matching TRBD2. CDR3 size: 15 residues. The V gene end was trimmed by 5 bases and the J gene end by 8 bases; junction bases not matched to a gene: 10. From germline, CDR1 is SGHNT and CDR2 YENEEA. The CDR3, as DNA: TGTGCCAGCAGCCCGAGACTAGCGTCATCTGGGGAGCTGTTTTTT. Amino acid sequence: CASSPRLASSGELFF.

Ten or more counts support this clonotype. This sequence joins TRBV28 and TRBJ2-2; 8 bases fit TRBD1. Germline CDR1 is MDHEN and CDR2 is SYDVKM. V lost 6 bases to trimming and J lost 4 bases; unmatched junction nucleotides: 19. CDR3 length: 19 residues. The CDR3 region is CASRSTKAGGGRVTGELFF. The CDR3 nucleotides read TGTGCCAGCAGATCAACCAAGGCAGGGGGCGGAAGAGTCACCGGGGAGCTGTTTTTT.

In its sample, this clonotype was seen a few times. CDR3 residues: CSAPRTSGSYEQYF. The CDR3 DNA follows: TGCAGTGCTCCCCGGACTAGCGGATCCTACGAGCAGTACTTC. The chain recombines TRBV20-1 with TRBJ2-7, with TRBD2 identical over 10 bases. Trimming at V came to 5 bases and at J to 1 base, leaving 5 bases not matched to a gene. Germline V gene sequence: CDR1 DFQATT, CDR2 SNEGSKA (reference sequence). This CDR3 is built from 14 residues.

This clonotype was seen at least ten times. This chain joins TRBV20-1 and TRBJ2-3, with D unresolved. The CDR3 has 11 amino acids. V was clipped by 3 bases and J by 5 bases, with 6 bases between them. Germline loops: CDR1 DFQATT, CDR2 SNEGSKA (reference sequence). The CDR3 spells CSARGGDTQYF. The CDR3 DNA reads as TGCAGTGCTAGGGGCGGAGATACGCAGTATTTT.

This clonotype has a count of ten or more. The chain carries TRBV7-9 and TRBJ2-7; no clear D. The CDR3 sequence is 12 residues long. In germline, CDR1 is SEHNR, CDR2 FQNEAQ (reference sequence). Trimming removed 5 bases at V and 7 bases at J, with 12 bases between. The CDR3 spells CASSPPAREQYF. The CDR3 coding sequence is TGTGCCAGCAGCCCCCCGGCCCGAGAGCAGTACTTC.

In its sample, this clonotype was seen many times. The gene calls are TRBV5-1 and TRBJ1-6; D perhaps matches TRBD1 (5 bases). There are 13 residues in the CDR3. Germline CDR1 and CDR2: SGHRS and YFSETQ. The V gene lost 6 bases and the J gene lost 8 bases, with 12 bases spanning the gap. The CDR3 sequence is CASTRGEDSPLHF. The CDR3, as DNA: TGCGCCAGCACCCGGGGCGAGGATTCACCCCTCCACTTT.

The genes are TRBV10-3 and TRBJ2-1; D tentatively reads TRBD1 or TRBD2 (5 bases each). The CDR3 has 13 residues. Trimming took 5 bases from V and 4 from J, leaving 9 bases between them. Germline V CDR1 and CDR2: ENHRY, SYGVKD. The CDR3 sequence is CAISRDQYNEQFF. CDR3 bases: TGTGCCATCAGTAGGGACCAATACAATGAGCAGTTCTTC.

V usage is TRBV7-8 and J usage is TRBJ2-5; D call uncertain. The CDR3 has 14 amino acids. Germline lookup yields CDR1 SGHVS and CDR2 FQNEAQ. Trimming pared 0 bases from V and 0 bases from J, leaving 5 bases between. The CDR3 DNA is TGTGCCAGCAGCTTAGCGCGGCACCAAGAGACCCAGTACTTC. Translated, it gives CASSLARHQETQYF.

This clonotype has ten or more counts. The CDR3 region has the DNA TGTGCCAGCAGCCTCCAAGGTGGGGCTAAAAACATTCAGTACTTC. Translating it yields CASSLQGGAKNIQYF. This sequence joins TRBV13 and TRBJ2-4; a weak D match, TRBD1 (5 bases). The CDR3 contains 15 residues. V was trimmed by 5 bases and J by 4 bases, leaving 15 bases between them. Germline V gene data show CDR1 as PRHDT and CDR2 as FYEKMQ (reference sequence). The full variable domain, rest sourced from reference TRBV13 and TRBJ2-4, is AAGVIQSPRHLIKEKRETATLKCYPIPRHDTVYWYQQGPGQDPQFLISFYEKMQSDKGSIPDRFSAQQFSDYHSELNMSSLELGDSALYFCASSLQGGAKNIQYFGAGTRLSVL.

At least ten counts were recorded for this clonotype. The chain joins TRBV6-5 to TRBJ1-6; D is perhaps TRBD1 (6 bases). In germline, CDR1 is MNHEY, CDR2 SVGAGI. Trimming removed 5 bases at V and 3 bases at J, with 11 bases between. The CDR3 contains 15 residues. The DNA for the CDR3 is TGTGCCAGCAGTCGGGGACAAGTCTATAATTCACCCCTCCACTTT. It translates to CASSRGQVYNSPLHF.

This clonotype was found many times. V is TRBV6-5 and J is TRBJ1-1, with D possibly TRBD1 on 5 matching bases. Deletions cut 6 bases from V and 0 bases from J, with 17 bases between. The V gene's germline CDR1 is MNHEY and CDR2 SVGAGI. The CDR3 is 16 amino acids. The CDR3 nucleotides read TGTGCCAGCAGATCCTCTCGGGGGAGGGTGAACACTGAAGCTTTCTTT. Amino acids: CASRSSRGRVNTEAFF.

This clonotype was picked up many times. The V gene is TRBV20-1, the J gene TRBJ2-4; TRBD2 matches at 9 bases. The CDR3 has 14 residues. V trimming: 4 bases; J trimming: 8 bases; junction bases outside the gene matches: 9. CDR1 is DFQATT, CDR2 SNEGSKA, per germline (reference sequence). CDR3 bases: TGCAGTGCTACTGGCGGGAGGGGGCTAGACATTCAGTACTTC. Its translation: CSATGGRGLDIQYF.

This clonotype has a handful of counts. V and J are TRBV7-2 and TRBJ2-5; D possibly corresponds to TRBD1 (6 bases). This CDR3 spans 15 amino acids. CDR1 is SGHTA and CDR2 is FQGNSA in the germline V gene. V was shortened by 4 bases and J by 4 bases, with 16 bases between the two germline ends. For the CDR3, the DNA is TGTGCCAGCAGCTCGCAGGGGTTGGGTCCAGAGACCCAGTACTTC. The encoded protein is CASSSQGLGPETQYF.

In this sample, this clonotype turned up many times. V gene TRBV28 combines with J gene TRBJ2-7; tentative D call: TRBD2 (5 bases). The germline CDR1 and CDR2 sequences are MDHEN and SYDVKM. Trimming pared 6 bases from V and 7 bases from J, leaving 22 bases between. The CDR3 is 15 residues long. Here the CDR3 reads CASSPPHPRTGEQYF. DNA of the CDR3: TGTGCCAGCAGCCCACCACACCCCCGGACGGGGGAGCAGTACTTC.

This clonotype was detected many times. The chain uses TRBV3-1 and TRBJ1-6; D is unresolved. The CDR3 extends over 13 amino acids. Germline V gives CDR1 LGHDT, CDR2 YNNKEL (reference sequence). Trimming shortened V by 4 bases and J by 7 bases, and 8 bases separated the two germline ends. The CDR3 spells CASSPQWNSPLHF. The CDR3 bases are TGTGCCAGCAGCCCCCAATGGAATTCACCCCTCCACTTT.

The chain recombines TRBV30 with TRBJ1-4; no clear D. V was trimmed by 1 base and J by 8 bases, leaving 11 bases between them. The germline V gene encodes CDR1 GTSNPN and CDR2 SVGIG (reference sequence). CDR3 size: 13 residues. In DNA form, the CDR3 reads TGTGCCTGGAGTGATTTCGGGAGCGAAAAACTGTTTTTT. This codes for CAWSDFGSEKLFF.

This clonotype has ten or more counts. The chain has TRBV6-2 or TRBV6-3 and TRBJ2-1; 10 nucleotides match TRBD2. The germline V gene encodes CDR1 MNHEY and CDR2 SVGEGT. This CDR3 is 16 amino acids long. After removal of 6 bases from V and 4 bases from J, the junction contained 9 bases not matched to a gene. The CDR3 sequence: CASSPSTGLAYNEQFF. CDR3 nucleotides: TGTGCCAGCAGCCCCAGTACGGGACTAGCGTACAATGAGCAGTTCTTC.

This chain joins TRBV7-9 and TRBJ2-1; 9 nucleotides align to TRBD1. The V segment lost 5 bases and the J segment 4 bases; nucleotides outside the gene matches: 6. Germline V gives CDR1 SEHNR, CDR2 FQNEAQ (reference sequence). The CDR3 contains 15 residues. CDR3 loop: CASSGTTGGYNEQFF. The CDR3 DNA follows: TGTGCCAGCAGCGGAACGACAGGGGGTTACAATGAGCAGTTCTTC.

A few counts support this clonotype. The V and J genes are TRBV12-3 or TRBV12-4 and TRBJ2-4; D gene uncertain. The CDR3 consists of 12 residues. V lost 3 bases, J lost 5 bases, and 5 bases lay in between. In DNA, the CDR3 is TGTGCCAGCAGTTTGATGGAAAACATTCAGTACTTC. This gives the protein CASSLMENIQYF.

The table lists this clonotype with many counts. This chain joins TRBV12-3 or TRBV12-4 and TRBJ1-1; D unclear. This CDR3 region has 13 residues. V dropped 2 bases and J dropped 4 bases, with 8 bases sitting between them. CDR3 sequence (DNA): TGTGCCAGCAGTTTAAAGGAGAGCACTGAAGCTTTCTTT. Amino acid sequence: CASSLKESTEAFF.

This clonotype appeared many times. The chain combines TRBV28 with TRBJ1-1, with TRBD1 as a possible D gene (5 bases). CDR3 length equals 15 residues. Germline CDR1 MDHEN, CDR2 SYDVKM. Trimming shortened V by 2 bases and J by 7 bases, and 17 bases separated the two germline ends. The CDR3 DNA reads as TGTGCCAGCAGTTTACCCGACAGACTGAACGTTGAAGCTTTCTTT. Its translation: CASSLPDRLNVEAFF.

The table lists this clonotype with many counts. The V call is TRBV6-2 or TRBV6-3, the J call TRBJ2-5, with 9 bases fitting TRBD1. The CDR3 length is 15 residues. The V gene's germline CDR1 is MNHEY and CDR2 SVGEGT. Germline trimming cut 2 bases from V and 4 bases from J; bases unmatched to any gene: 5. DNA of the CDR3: TGTGCCAGCAGTTACGAGGGACAGGGCAGAGAGACCCAGTACTTC. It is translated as CASSYEGQGRETQYF.

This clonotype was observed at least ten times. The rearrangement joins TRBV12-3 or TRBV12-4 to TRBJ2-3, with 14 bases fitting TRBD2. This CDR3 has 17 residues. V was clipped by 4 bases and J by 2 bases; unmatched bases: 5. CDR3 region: CASSSGLAGGLTDTQYF. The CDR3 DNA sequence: TGTGCCAGCAGTTCCGGACTAGCGGGGGGCCTCACAGATACGCAGTATTTT.

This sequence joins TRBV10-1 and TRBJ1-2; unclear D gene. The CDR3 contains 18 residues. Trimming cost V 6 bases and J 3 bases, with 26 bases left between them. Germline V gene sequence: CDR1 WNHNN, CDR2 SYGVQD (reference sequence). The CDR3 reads CASRPLKPTLLAYYGYTF. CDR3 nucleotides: TGCGCCAGCAGGCCCCTCAAGCCGACACTCTTGGCGTACTATGGCTACACCTTC.

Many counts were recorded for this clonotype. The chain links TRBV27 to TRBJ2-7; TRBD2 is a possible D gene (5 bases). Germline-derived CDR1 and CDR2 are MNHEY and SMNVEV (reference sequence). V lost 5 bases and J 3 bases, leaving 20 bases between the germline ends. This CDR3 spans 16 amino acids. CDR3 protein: CASSRGPGLANYEQYF. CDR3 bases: TGTGCCAGCAGTCGCGGGCCAGGATTAGCGAACTACGAGCAGTACTTC.

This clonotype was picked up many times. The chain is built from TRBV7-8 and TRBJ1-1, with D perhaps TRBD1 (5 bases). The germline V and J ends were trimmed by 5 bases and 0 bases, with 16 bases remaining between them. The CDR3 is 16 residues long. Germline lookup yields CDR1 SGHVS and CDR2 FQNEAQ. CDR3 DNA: TGTGCCAGCAGCGGCCCAGGGACCCTCATGAACACTGAAGCTTTCTTT. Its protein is CASSGPGTLMNTEAFF.

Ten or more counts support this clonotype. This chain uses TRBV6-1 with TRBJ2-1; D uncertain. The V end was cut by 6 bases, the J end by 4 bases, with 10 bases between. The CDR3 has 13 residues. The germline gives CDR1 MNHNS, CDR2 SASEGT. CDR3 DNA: TGTGCCAGCAGCATACTGGCGTACAATGAGCAGTTCTTC. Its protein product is CASSILAYNEQFF.

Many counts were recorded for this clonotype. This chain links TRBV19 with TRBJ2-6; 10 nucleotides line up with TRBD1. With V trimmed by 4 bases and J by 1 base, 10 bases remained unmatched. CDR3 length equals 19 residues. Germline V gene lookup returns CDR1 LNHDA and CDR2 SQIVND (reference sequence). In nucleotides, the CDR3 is TGTGCCAGTAGTACGACGGGACAGGGGTGGAAGTCTGGGGCCAACGTCCTGACTTTC. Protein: CASSTTGQGWKSGANVLTF.

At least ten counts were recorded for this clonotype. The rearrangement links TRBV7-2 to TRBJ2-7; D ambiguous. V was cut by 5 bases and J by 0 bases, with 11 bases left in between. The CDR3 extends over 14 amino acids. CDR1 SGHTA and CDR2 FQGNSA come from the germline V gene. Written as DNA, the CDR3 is TGTGCCAGCAGCGCCACGGAGTACTCCTACGAGCAGTACTTC. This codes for CASSATEYSYEQYF.

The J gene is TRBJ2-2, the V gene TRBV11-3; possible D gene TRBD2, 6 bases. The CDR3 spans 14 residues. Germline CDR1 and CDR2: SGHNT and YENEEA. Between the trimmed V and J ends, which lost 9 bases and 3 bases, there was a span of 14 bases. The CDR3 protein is CASRRGPYTGELFF. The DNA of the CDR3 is TGTGCCAGTCGGAGGGGTCCCTACACCGGGGAGCTGTTTTTT.